This entry describes one T cell receptor beta chain. The source of the sample is a study of cytomegalovirus exposure and HLA in healthy donors. Germline assignment: CDR1 SGHTA and CDR2 FQGNSA. V lost 4 bases to trimming and J lost 5 bases; unmatched junction nucleotides: 3. The CDR3 is 15 amino acids. The PCR employed 60 Vbeta primers together with 13 Jbeta primers. Repertoires were generated with immunoSEQ multiplex PCR, while TCRdb's copy carries only in-frame clones and drops some. The table lists 80,000 or so clones, over 70% of them singletons. The sequencing input was PBMCs. J is TRBJ2-1 and V is TRBV7-2; 12 positions agree with TRBD2. This receptor was identified in a man aged 45 to 65 in good health and CMV-seropositive. CDR3 DNA: TGTGCCAGCAGCTCATGGACTAGCGGGAACAATGAGCAGTTCTTC. This sequence encodes CASSSWTSGNNEQFF.